These 27 T cell receptor beta chains came from one sample sequenced in a study of T-cell reconstitution after alpha-beta-depleted transplantation in children. Using unique molecular identifiers, the investigators prepared the TCRbeta library. TCRdb reanalysed the PCR reads using MiXCR and keeps one entry per CDR3 protein. The data show some 200,000 distinct CDR3 sequences, roughly 10% seen once. Sequences were derived from PBMCs, sampled before TCRalphabeta/CD19-depleted stem cell transplant. Every receptor here comes from a child under three years old with acute myeloid leukemia, due to receive a stem cell transplant.

This clonotype has ten or more counts. The rearrangement links TRBV10-3 to TRBJ2-7; D unclear. From germline, CDR1 is ENHRY and CDR2 SYGVKD. The CDR3 covers 13 residues. The germline V and J ends were trimmed by 6 bases and 0 bases, with 9 bases remaining between them. The CDR3 loop reads CAISPTGSYEQYF. In DNA form, the CDR3 reads TGTGCCATCAGCCCCACTGGCTCCTACGAGCAGTACTTC.

This clonotype was observed at least ten times. This chain links TRBV20-1 with TRBJ1-1; a possible D gene is TRBD1 (5 bases). This CDR3 is 12 amino acids long. Between the trimmed V and J ends, which lost 5 bases and 5 bases, there was a span of 12 bases. From germline, CDR1 is DFQATT and CDR2 SNEGSKA (reference sequence). The DNA of the CDR3 is TGCAGTGCTCGCGACAAGGGGACTGAAGCTTTCTTT. It codes for CSARDKGTEAFF.

This clonotype was counted many times. The chain combines TRBV6-5 with TRBJ1-6; D unclear. The CDR3 runs 16 residues. The germline gives CDR1 MNHEY, CDR2 SVGAGI. The V end was cut by 6 bases, the J end by 9 bases, with 21 bases between. CDR3 protein: CASSLQNRNLGSPLHF. CDR3 in DNA: TGTGCCAGCAGCTTACAGAATCGGAACTTAGGTTCACCCCTCCACTTT.

This clonotype was found many times. The rearrangement uses TRBV12-3 or TRBV12-4 and TRBJ2-7; TRBD1 agrees at 7 bases. V lost 7 bases, J lost 3 bases, and 3 bases stayed unmatched. This CDR3 contains 12 residues. The CDR3 DNA sequence: TGTGCCAGCAACAGGGGCGTCTACGAGCAGTACTTC. Its protein is CASNRGVYEQYF.

This clonotype was observed at least ten times. The genes are TRBV5-1 and TRBJ1-5; 7 nucleotides line up with TRBD1. The germline gives CDR1 SGHRS, CDR2 YFSETQ. This CDR3 has 14 residues. V shed 2 bases and J 5 bases; nucleotides not matched to a gene: 4. The CDR3 region is CASSLEGADQPQHF. For the CDR3, the DNA is TGCGCCAGCAGCTTAGAGGGGGCTGATCAGCCCCAGCATTTT.

Ten or more counts support this clonotype. The V gene is TRBV28, the J gene TRBJ2-3; D ambiguous. Germline CDR1 MDHEN, CDR2 SYDVKM. Trimming shortened V by 4 bases and J by 9 bases, and 11 bases separated the two germline ends. The CDR3 runs 12 residues. The CDR3 DNA follows: TGTGCCAGCAGTTCCACCTCCCTAACGCAGTATTTT. As protein: CASSSTSLTQYF.

Turning to this clonotype: A junction end diverges from the germline sequence, so it may reflect a read error. The DNA for the CDR3 is TGCAGGGTGCGGGCGGGGACTAGGGGTTACGGGCAGTACTTC. Protein: CRVRAGTRGYGQYF. The V and J genes are TRBV29-1 and TRBJ2-7; 8 bases match TRBD2. The length of the CDR3 is 14 residues. Germline lookup yields CDR1 SQVTM and CDR2 ANQGSEA.

This clonotype has ten or more counts. V gene TRBV28 combines with J gene TRBJ2-2; a possible D gene is TRBD1 (6 bases). This CDR3 has 15 amino acids. The germline CDR1 and CDR2 sequences are MDHEN and SYDVKM. V was cut by 3 bases and J by 4 bases, with 12 bases left in between. The CDR3 DNA follows: TGTGCCAGCAGTTTGCGAATAGGGGGCACCGGGGAGCTGTTTTTT. This codes for CASSLRIGGTGELFF.

There are many counts of this clonotype. The rearrangement uses TRBV6-5 and TRBJ1-6, with D possibly being TRBD1 (5 bases). Germline V gene data show CDR1 as MNHEY and CDR2 as SVGAGI. Between the trimmed V and J ends, which lost 3 bases and 7 bases, there was a span of 19 bases. This CDR3 has 17 amino acids. CDR3 sequence reads: CASSYRGSHIENSPLHF. Here the CDR3 DNA reads TGTGCCAGCAGTTATCGGGGGAGCCATATAGAGAATTCACCCCTCCACTTT.

The chain recombines TRBV11-1 with TRBJ2-1; 15 bases match TRBD2. V shed 4 bases and J 1 base; nucleotides not matched to a gene: 11. The length of the CDR3 is 20 residues. Germline V gives CDR1 SGHAT, CDR2 FQDESV (reference sequence). CDR3 nucleotide sequence: TGTGCCAGCAGCTCGCTGGGGACTAGCGGGAGGATGAGGTCCTACAATGAGCAGTTCTTC. This codes for CASSSLGTSGRMRSYNEQFF.

Worth noting for this clonotype: A junction boundary mismatches the germline segment, possibly from a read error. The CDR3 reads CASCQENFRSAFSYEQYF. The CDR3 nucleotides read TGTGCCAGCTGCCAAGAGAATTTTCGCAGCGCGTTCTCCTACGAGCAGTACTTC. This chain uses TRBV3-1 with TRBJ2-7, with unresolved D. Germline loops: CDR1 LGHDT, CDR2 YNNKEL (reference sequence). The length of the CDR3 is 18 residues.

This clonotype was picked up many times. The chain uses TRBV29-1 and TRBJ2-7; D uncertain. CDR3 size: 14 residues. Per germline, CDR1 SQVTM and CDR2 ANQGSEA. Trimming cost V 4 bases and J 2 bases, with 15 bases left between them. CDR3 sequence (DNA): TGCAGCGTTGCTGTGGACCCAACCGCCTACGAGCAGTACTTC. Protein product: CSVAVDPTAYEQYF.

This clonotype was detected many times. This chain links TRBV10-3 with TRBJ1-2; TRBD1 agrees at 10 bases. The CDR3 has 13 residues. The V and J ends lost 10 bases and 4 bases, in that order; junction bases with no gene match: 6. Germline-derived CDR1 and CDR2 are ENHRY and SYGVKD. The CDR3 coding sequence is TGTGCCACCCGGACAGGGGGGCCCTATGGCTACACCTTC. Translated: CATRTGGPYGYTF.

This clonotype was seen at least ten times. The chain recombines TRBV4-1 with TRBJ1-3; D uncertain. Germline V gene sequence: CDR1 MGHRA, CDR2 YSYEKL. The CDR3 is made up of 15 amino acids. V was trimmed by 1 base and J by 3 bases, leaving 10 bases between them. The CDR3 DNA reads as TGCGCCAGCAGCCAAGGCAGCGCTGGTGGAAACACCATATATTTT. Its translation is CASSQGSAGGNTIYF.

In this sample, this clonotype turned up many times. The CDR3 protein is CATSTSLYEQYF. CDR3 DNA: TGTGCCACCAGCACCAGTCTCTACGAGCAGTACTTC. This chain connects TRBV15 to TRBJ2-7; no clear D. Germline V CDR1 and CDR2: LNHNV, YYDKDF (reference sequence). CDR3 length: 12 amino acids. Trimming took off 4 bases at V and 3 bases at J, with 7 bases between the two ends. The full variable domain, completed using reference TRBV15 and TRBJ2-7, is DAMVIQNPRYQVTQFGKPVTLSCSQTLNHNVMYWYQQKSSQAPKLLFHYYDKDFNNEADTPDNFQSRRPNTSFCFLDIRSPGLGDTAMYLCATSTSLYEQYFGPGTRLTVT.

This clonotype was picked up many times. The chain joins TRBV5-1 to TRBJ2-3; D uncertain. The germline V and J ends were trimmed by 5 bases and 5 bases, with 12 bases remaining between them. CDR1 is SGHRS, CDR2 YFSETQ, per germline. The CDR3 totals 13 residues. The CDR3 protein is CASRGYVKDTQYF. The CDR3 DNA reads as TGCGCCAGCAGGGGATATGTCAAAGATACGCAGTATTTT.

This clonotype was counted ten times or more. This sequence joins TRBV5-1 and TRBJ1-1, with D possibly being TRBD1 (5 bases). Per the germline V gene, CDR1 is SGHRS and CDR2 is YFSETQ. This CDR3 spans 13 amino acids. V lost 2 bases and J 3 bases, leaving 8 bases between the germline ends. The CDR3 loop reads CASSFLTDTEAFF. In DNA form, the CDR3 reads TGCGCCAGCAGCTTCCTGACAGACACTGAAGCTTTCTTT.

This chain joins TRBV5-1 and TRBJ1-4; 7 positions agree with TRBD1. The CDR3 contains 16 residues. CDR1 and CDR2 (germline): SGHRS, YFSETQ. The trim removed 0 bases at V and 0 bases at J, leaving 2 bases unmatched. The CDR3 nucleotides are TGCGCCAGCAGCTTGGGACAGGGCGCAACTAATGAAAAACTGTTTTTT. It encodes CASSLGQGATNEKLFF.

The sample holds many counts of this clonotype. The chain couples TRBV19 to TRBJ2-2; TRBD1 matches 8 bases. This CDR3 comprises 15 residues. Germline lookup yields CDR1 LNHDA and CDR2 SQIVND (reference sequence). V shed 5 bases and J 7 bases; nucleotides not matched to a gene: 9. CDR3 region: CASSWSTGGIGELFF. For the CDR3, the DNA is TGTGCCAGTAGTTGGTCAACAGGGGGGATCGGGGAGCTGTTTTTT. Looking up the rest from reference TRBV19 and TRBJ2-2 gives the full variable domain: DGGITQSPKYLFRKEGQNVTLSCEQNLNHDAMYWYRQDPGQGLRLIYYSQIVNDFQKGDIAEGYSVSREKKESFPLTVTSAQKNPTAFYLCASSWSTGGIGELFFGEGSRLTVL.

This clonotype came up many times. One base away lies a much larger clone, so this may be a sequencing read error. CDR3 protein: CASKTSGTDTQYF. CDR3 DNA sequence: TGTGCCAGCAAGACTAGCGGCACAGATACGCAGTATTTT. The V and J genes are TRBV3-1 and TRBJ2-3; 8 bases line up with TRBD2. V gave up 7 bases and J gave up 1 base; unmatched junction bases: 1. This CDR3 comprises 13 residues. Germline V gene lookup returns CDR1 LGHDT and CDR2 YNNKEL (reference sequence).

This clonotype came up many times. The rearrangement uses TRBV5-1 and TRBJ1-3; D not certain. V lost 4 bases to trimming and J lost 2 bases, with 7 bases between them. The CDR3 is 13 residues long. Germline loops: CDR1 SGHRS, CDR2 YFSETQ. The CDR3 sequence is CASSPNTGNTIYF. The CDR3 bases are TGCGCCAGCAGCCCTAATACTGGAAACACCATATATTTT.

This clonotype occurred many times. Likely a read error: the CDR3 ends without its conserved phenylalanine or tryptophan. J is TRBJ2-5 and V is TRBV2; TRBD2 matches 13 bases. Germline V lookup: CDR1 SNHLY, CDR2 FYNNEI. V lost 6 bases to trimming and J lost 4 bases; unmatched junction nucleotides: 5. The CDR3 sequence is 15 residues long. The DNA for the CDR3 is TGTGCCAGCAGCGGACTAGCGGGAGTTGGAGAGACCCAGTACTCC. Translating gives CASSGLAGVGETQYS.

There are many counts of this clonotype. V and J are TRBV14 and TRBJ2-3, with D tentatively TRBD1 or TRBD2 (6 bases each). V was trimmed by 1 base and J by 1 base, leaving 12 bases between them. Germline CDR1 is SGHDN and CDR2 is FVKESK. The CDR3 consists of 16 residues. CDR3 sequence reads: CASSQVGGTGTDTQYF. The CDR3 nucleotides are TGTGCCAGCAGCCAAGTAGGGGGGACCGGCACAGATACGCAGTATTTT.

Comments on this clonotype: The junction shows a germline mismatch at one end, possibly a read error. The CDR3 region has the DNA TGCGCCAGCAGCTTGGAAGGCGGAGCTTACAATGAGCGGTTCTTC. As protein: CASSLEGGAYNERFF. This sequence joins TRBV5-1 and TRBJ2-1, with D uncertain. The germline CDR1 and CDR2 sequences are SGHRS and YFSETQ. The CDR3 has 15 amino acids.

Many counts were recorded for this clonotype. The J gene is TRBJ2-5, the V gene TRBV7-8; D possibly uses TRBD1 or TRBD2 (6 bases each). From germline, CDR1 is SGHVS and CDR2 FQNEAQ. The CDR3 is 16 amino acids. V lost 4 bases and J 5 bases, leaving 20 bases between the germline ends. In nucleotides, the CDR3 is TGTGCCAGCAGCTCTCTGGAGGGGGACCTGGGGGAGACCCAGTACTTC. Amino acids: CASSSLEGDLGETQYF.

This clonotype was recorded many times. This sequence joins TRBV20-1 and TRBJ1-3; D uncertain. CDR3 length equals 13 residues. Between the trimmed V and J ends, which lost 0 bases and 4 bases, there was a span of 7 bases. CDR1 and CDR2 (germline): DFQATT, SNEGSKA (reference sequence). The CDR3 DNA sequence: TGCAGTGCTAGAGATGGACGGGGAAACACCATATATTTT. It specifies CSARDGRGNTIYF.

There are many counts of this clonotype. This chain joins TRBV4-3 and TRBJ2-7, with no clear D. The CDR3 covers 16 residues. The V end lost 0 bases, the J end lost 0 bases, and 12 bases lay between the germline ends. In germline, CDR1 is LGHNA, CDR2 YSLEER. The DNA of the CDR3 is TGCGCCAGCAGCCAAGATTTGAGCGTACCCTCCTACGAGCAGTACTTC. It translates to CASSQDLSVPSYEQYF.